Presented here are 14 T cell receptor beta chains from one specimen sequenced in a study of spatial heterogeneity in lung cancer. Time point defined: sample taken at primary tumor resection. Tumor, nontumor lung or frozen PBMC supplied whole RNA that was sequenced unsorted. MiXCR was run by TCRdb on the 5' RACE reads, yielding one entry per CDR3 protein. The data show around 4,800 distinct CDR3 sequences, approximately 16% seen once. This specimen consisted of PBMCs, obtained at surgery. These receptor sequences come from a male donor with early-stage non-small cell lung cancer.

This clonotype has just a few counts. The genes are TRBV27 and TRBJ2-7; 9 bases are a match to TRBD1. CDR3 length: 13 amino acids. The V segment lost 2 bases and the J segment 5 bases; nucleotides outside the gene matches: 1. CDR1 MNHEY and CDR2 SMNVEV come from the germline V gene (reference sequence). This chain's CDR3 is CASSLDRGNEQYF. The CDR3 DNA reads TGTGCCAGCAGTTTAGACAGGGGGAACGAGCAGTACTTC.

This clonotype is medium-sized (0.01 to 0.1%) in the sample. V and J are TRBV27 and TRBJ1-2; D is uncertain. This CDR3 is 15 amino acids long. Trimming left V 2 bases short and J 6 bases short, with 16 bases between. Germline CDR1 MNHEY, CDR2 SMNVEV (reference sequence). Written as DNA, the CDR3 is TGTGCCAGCAGTTTAACTTGGGGTGGTCGGGATGGCTACACCTTC. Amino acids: CASSLTWGGRDGYTF.

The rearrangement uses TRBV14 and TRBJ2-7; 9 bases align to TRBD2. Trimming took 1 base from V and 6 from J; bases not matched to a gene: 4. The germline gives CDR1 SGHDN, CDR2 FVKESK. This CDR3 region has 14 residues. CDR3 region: CASSQGGGVLEQYF. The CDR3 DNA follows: TGTGCCAGCAGCCAAGGCGGGGGGGTTCTCGAGCAGTACTTC.

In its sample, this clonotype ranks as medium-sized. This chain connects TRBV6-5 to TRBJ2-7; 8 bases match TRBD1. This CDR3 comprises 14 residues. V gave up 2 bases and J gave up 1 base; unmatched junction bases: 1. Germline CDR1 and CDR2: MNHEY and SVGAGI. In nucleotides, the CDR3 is TGTGCCAGCAGTTACGGACAGGGATCCTACGAGCAGTACTTC. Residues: CASSYGQGSYEQYF.

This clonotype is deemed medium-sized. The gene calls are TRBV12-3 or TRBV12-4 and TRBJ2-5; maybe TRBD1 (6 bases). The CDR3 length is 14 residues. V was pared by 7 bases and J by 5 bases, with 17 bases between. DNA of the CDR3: TGTGCCAGCACCTCAGGGGACAATGGGGAGACCCAGTACTTC. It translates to CASTSGDNGETQYF.

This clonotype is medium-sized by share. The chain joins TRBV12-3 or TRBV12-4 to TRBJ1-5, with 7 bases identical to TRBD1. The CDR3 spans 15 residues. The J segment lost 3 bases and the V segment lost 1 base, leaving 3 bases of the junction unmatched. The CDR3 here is CASSLGGQNNQPQHF. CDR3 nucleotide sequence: TGTGCCAGCAGTTTAGGGGGACAGAACAATCAGCCCCAGCATTTT.

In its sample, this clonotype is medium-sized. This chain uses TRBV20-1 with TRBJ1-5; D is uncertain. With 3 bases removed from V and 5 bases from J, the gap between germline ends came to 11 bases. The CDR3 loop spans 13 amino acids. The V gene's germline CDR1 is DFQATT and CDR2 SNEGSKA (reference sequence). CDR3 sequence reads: CSASPLGYQPQHF. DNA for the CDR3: TGCAGTGCTAGCCCTTTGGGGTATCAGCCCCAGCATTTT.

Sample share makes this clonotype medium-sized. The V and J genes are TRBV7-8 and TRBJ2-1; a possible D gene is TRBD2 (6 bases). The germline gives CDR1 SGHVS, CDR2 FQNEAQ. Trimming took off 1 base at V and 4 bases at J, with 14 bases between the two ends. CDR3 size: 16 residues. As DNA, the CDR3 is TGTGCCAGCAGCTTAGGGGACTTGCGATCTTACAATGAGCAGTTCTTC. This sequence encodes CASSLGDLRSYNEQFF.

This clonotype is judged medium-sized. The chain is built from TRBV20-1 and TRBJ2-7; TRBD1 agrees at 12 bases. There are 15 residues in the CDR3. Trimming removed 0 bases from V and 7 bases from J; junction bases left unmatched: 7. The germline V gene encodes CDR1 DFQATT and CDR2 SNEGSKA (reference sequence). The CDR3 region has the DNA TGCAGTGCTAGAGACCCGGGACAGGGGGCGCGGGAGCAGTACTTC. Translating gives CSARDPGQGAREQYF.

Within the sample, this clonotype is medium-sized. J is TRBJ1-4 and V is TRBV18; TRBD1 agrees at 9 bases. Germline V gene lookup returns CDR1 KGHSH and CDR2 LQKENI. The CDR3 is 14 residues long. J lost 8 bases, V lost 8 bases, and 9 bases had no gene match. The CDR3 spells CASQTGTGNEKLFF. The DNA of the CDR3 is TGTGCCAGCCAGACCGGGACAGGGAACGAAAAACTGTTTTTT.

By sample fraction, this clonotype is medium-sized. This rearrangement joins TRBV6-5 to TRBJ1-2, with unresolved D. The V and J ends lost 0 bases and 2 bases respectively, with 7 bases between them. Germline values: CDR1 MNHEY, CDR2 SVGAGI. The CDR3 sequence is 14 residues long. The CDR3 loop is CASSYSGTNYGYTF. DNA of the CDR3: TGTGCCAGCAGTTACTCCGGCACCAACTATGGCTACACCTTC.

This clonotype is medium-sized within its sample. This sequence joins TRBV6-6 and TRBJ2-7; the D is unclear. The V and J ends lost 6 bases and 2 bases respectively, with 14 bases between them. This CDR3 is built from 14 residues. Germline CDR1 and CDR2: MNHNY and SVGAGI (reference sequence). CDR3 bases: TGTGCCAGCAGACCCCGGGCTGCCCCCTACGAGCAGTACTTC. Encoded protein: CASRPRAAPYEQYF.

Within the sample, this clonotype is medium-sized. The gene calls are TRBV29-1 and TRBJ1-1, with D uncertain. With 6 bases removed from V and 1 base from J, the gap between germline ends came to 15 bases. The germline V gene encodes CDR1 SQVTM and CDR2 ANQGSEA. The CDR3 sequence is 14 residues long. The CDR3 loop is CSVALRRRNTEAFF. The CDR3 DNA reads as TGCAGCGTGGCACTGAGGAGGAGGAACACTGAAGCTTTCTTT.

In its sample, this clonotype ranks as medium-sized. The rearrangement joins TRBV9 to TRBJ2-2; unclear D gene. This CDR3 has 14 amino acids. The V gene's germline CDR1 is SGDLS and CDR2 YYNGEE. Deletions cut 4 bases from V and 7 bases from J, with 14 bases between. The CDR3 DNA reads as TGTGCCAGCAGCCCGGCCATCCGCCTCGGGGAGCTGTTTTTT. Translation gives CASSPAIRLGELFF.